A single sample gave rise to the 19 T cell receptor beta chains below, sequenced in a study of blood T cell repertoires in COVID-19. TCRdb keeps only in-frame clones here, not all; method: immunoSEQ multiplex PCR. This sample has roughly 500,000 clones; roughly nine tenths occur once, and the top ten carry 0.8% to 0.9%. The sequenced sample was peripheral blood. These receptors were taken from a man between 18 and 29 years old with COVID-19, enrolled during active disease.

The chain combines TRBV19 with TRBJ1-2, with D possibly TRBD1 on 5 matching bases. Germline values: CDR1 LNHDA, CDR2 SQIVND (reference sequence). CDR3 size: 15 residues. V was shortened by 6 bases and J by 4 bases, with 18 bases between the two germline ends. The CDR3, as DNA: TGTGCCAGTAGGTTCGCCGACGGAGGGGTCTATGGCTACACCTTC. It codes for CASRFADGGVYGYTF.

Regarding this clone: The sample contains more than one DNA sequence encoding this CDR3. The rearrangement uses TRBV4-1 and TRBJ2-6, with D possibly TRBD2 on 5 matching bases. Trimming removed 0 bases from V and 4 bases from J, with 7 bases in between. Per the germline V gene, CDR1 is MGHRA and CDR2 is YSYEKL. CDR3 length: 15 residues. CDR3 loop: CASSQERAGANVLTF. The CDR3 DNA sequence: TGCGCCAGCAGCCAAGAGCGGGCCGGGGCCAACGTCCTGACTTTC.

The CDR3 coding sequence is TGTGCCAGCAGTTTCTCTTATACAGGGACGAACCACAATGAGCAGTTCTTC. Encoded protein: CASSFSYTGTNHNEQFF. The chain employs TRBV28 and TRBJ2-1, with a possible D match to TRBD1 (6 bases). V shed 3 bases and J shed 5 bases, with 20 bases lying between them. CDR3 length: 17 residues. The germline CDR1 and CDR2 sequences are MDHEN and SYDVKM.

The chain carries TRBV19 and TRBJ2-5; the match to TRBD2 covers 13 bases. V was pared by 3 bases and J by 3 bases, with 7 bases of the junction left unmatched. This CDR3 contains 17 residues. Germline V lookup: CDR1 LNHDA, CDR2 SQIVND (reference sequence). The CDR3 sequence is CASSIALAGGQEETQYF. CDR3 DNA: TGTGCCAGTAGTATTGCACTAGCGGGGGGGCAGGAAGAGACCCAGTACTTC.

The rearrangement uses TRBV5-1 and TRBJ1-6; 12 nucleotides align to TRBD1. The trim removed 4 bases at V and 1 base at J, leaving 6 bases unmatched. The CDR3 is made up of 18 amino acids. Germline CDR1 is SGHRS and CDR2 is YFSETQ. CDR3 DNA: TGCGCCAGCAGCCAAGGGACAGGGGGCAGATCCTATAATTCACCCCTCCACTTT. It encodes CASSQGTGGRSYNSPLHF.

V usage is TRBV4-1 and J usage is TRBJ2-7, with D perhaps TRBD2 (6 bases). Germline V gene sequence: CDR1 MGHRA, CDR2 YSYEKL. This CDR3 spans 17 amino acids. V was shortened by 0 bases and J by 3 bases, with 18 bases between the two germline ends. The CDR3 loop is CASSQDPGTSEYYEQYF. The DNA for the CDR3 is TGCGCCAGCAGCCAAGATCCAGGGACTTCTGAATACTACGAGCAGTACTTC.

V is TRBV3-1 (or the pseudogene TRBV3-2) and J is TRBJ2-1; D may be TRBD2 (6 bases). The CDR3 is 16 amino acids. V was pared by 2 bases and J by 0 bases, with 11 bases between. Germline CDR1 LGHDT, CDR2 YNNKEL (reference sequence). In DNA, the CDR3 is TGTGCCAGCAGCCAATCCGGGAGAGCCTCCTACAATGAGCAGTTCTTC. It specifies CASSQSGRASYNEQFF.

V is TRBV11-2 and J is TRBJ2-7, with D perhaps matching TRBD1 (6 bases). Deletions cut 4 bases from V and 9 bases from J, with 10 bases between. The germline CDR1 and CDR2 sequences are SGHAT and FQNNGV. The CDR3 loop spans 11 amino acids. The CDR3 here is CASSSRGRQYF. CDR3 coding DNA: TGTGCCAGCAGCTCGAGGGGGAGGCAGTACTTC.

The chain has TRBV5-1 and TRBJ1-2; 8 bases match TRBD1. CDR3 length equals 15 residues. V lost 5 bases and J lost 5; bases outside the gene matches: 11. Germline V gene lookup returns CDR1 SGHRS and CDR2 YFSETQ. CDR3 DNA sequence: TGCGCCAGCAGTGCCCTCCCGGGACAGGAATATGGCTACACCTTC. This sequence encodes CASSALPGQEYGYTF.

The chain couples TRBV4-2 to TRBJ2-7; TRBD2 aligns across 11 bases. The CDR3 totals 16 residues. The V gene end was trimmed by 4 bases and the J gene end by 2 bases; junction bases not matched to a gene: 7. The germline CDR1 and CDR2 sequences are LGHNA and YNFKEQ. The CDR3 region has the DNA TGTGCCAGCAGCCTTATGGGGACTAGCGGACCCTACGAGCAGTACTTC. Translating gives CASSLMGTSGPYEQYF.

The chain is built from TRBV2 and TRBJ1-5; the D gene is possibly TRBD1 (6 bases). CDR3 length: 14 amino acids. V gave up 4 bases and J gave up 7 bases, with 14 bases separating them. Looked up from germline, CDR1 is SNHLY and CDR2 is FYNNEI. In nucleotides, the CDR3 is TGTGCCAGCAGTGCAGGGGAACGGAGCCAGCCCCAGCATTTT. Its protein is CASSAGERSQPQHF.

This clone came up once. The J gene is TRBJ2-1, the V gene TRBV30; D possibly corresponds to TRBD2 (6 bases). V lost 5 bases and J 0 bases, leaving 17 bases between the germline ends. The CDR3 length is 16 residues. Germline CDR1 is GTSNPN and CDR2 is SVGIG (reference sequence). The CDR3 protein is CAWDSLAPSSYNEQFF. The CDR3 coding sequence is TGTGCCTGGGATTCTCTAGCGCCCAGCTCCTACAATGAGCAGTTCTTC.

CDR3 DNA: TGTGCCAGCAGCCAAGAAAGGACAGGGGGCGGCTATGGCTACACCTTC. This gives the protein CASSQERTGGGYGYTF. The chain links TRBV3-1 (or the pseudogene TRBV3-2) to TRBJ1-2; 11 bases are a match to TRBD1. This CDR3 region has 16 residues. Germline V lookup: CDR1 LGHDT, CDR2 YNNKEL (reference sequence). V trimming: 0 bases; J trimming: 4 bases; junction bases outside the gene matches: 4.

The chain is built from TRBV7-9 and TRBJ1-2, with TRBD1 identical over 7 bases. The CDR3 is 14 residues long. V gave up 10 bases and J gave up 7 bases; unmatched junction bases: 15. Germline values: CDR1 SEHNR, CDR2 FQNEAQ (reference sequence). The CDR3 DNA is TGTGCCATTCCCCTGAGGGGGCTGTTAAGTGGCTACACCTTC. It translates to CAIPLRGLLSGYTF.

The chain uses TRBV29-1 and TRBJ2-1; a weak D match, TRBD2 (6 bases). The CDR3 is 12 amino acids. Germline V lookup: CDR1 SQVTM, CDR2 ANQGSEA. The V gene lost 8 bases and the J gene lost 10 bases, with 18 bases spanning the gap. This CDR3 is CSPRRGSGEQFF. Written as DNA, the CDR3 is TGCAGCCCAAGGCGGGGTTCGGGCGAGCAGTTCTTC.

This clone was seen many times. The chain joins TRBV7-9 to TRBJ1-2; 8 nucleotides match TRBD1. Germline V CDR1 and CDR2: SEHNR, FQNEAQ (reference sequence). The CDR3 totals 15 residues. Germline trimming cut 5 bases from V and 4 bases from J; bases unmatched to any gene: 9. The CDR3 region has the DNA TGTGCCAGCAGCGGTGGACAGGGCGACTTCTATGGCTACACCTTC. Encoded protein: CASSGGQGDFYGYTF.

CDR3 protein: CASSLVGGSETQYF. In DNA, the CDR3 is TGTGCCAGCAGCTTAGTCGGGGGGTCAGAGACCCAGTACTTC. The chain carries TRBV11-2 and TRBJ2-5, with TRBD2 matching over 7 bases. The CDR3 extends over 14 amino acids. V was pared by 1 base and J by 4 bases, with 3 bases of the junction left unmatched. Germline CDR1 is SGHAT and CDR2 is FQNNGV.

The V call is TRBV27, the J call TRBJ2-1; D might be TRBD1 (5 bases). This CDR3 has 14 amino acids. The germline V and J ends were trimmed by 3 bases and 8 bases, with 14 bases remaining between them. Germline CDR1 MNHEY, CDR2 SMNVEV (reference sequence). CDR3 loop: CASSFSSGFHEQFF. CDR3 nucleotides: TGTGCCAGCAGTTTTTCCTCAGGGTTCCATGAGCAGTTCTTC.

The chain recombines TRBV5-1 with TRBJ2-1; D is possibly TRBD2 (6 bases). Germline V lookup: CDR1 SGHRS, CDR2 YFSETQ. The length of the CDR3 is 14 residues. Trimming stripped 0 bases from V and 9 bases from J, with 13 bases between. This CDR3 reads CASSLVRGLTEQFF. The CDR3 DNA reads TGCGCCAGCAGCTTGGTTAGGGGACTCACTGAGCAGTTCTTC.